These T cell receptor beta chains were read from a single sample in a study of OX40 agonist ivuxolimab in advanced cancers. Only in-frame clones appear in the TCRdb table, and some are missing; sequencing was by immunoSEQ multiplex PCR. The sample gives around 40,000 clones, around three quarters of which show up once; over 3.5% is in the top ten. The material was CD4+ or CD8+ T cells sorted from blood, obtained in a trial of the OX40 agonist ivuxolimab. All receptors come from an adult with an advanced solid tumor such as melanoma, head and neck, liver or kidney cancer. CDR3s include the opening cysteine and the closing phenylalanine or tryptophan. Each record gives: V gene, D gene, J gene, CDR3 length, clone size, CDR3 DNA, CDR3 protein. The D gene is left open where the match is weak. Clone size is given for some rows only: seen once, a few or many times, or a class if the clone is expanded.

TRBV5-4,TRBD2,TRBJ2-5,16,.,TGTGCCAGCAGCGATGGACTAGCGGGGGTTGGGGAGACCCAGTACTTC,CASSDGLAGVGETQYF
TRBV11-1,TRBD1,TRBJ2-3,13,.,TGTGCCAGCAGCACAACAGGGGGGGATACGCAGTATTTT,CASSTTGGDTQYF
TRBV2,.,TRBJ1-6,16,few,TGTGCCAGCAGTGAAACAGGGATCCTGGGTAATTCACCCCTCCACTTT,CASSETGILGNSPLHF
TRBV28,.,TRBJ1-1,14,.,TGTGCCAGCAGTTTAAGCGGAATGAACACTGAAGCTTTCTTT,CASSLSGMNTEAFF
TRBV4-3,.,TRBJ2-1,14,.,TGCGCCAGCAGCCAAGATCCCTATAGCGGAACGCAGTTCTTC,CASSQDPYSGTQFF
TRBV7-2,.,TRBJ2-1,15,.,TGTGCCAGCAGCGAAGACCAGGGGTCCCCGAGTGGGCAGTTCTTC,CASSEDQGSPSGQFF
TRBV30,TRBD2,TRBJ2-3,13,.,TGTGCATCGGGACTAGCGGGGCAAGATACGCAGTATTTT,CASGLAGQDTQYF
TRBV9,.,TRBJ1-5,15,few,TGTGCCAGCAGCGTAAGTGGTTCTAACAATCAGCCCCAGCATTTT,CASSVSGSNNQPQHF
TRBV29-1,.,TRBJ2-2,16,.,TGCAGCGTTGAGATTGGGGGCTCTATGGACACCGGGGAGCTGTTTTTT,CSVEIGGSMDTGELFF
TRBV6-6,.,TRBJ2-7,14,.,TGTGCCAGCACCCCGACAGGAGGGTCCTACGAGCAGTACTTC,CASTPTGGSYEQYF
TRBV27,TRBD2,TRBJ2-5,13,.,TGTGCCAGCAGTTTCTTGGGGGGGGAGACCCAGTACTTC,CASSFLGGETQYF